This T cell receptor (beta chain) was found in a study of cytomegalovirus exposure and HLA in healthy donors. The germline gives CDR1 SGHVS, CDR2 FNYEAQ. The CDR3 is 13 residues long. Trimming left V 5 bases short and J 1 base short, with 9 bases between. The PCR was carried out with 60 Vbeta primers and 13 Jbeta primers. The repertoire was sequenced with immunoSEQ multiplex PCR; TCRdb's copy has only in-frame clones and lacks some. In the table there are about 90,000 clones, around 85% of which are singletons. As concerns this clone: Its specificity is not known.

Overall study findings and caveats: Both high specificity and high sensitivity reportedly marked the classifier's diagnosis of cytomegalovirus status. Being productive about 87% or about 30% of the time was typical of most TCR beta V segments in an earlier analysis. A list of approximately 150 TCR beta chains associated with cytomegalovirus was given. Information on immune exposure was restricted to one variable (CMV serostatus).

The rearrangement joins TRBV7-6 to TRBJ2-7; D may be TRBD1 (6 bases). The sequenced sample consisted of PBMCs. The receptor was derived from a man aged 18 to 29 in good health and CMV-seronegative. CDR3 coding DNA: TGTGCCAGCAGCCCTACAGGGTCCTACGAGCAGTACTTC. Its translation is CASSPTGSYEQYF.